Listed below are T cell receptor beta chains from one sample, sequenced in a study of graft-versus-host responses after intestinal transplantation. Measured with immunoSEQ multiplex PCR; TCRdb has only the in-frame clones, and not every one. The table shows under 75,000 clones, with around 90% occurring only once. Source: ileum tissue, taken around 350 days after transplant. Source of these receptors: a human patient who received an intestinal transplant, so some T cells may come from the graft donor. CDR3s include the opening cysteine and the closing phenylalanine or tryptophan. The D gene is left open where the match is weak. A clone size is listed for some rows: how often the clone was seen (once, few, many), or a class if it is expanded.

j_gene | len | abundance | v_gene | d_gene | CDR3nt | CDR3aa
TRBJ2-3 | 14 | - | TRBV6-8 | - | TGTGCCAGCAGTTACAACAGGGGAGGAGATACGCAGTATTTT | CASSYNRGGDTQYF
TRBJ1-2 | 15 | - | TRBV5-4 | - | TGTGCCAGCAGCTTGCAGTCTGGGGGGAACTATGGCTACACCTTC | CASSLQSGGNYGYTF
TRBJ2-3 | 14 | - | TRBV5-6 | - | TGTGCCAGCAGCTTCCGGGACGGCACAGATACGCAGTATTTT | CASSFRDGTDTQYF
TRBJ1-2 | 14 | - | TRBV28 | TRBD1 | TGTGCCAGCGAGGACAGGGGGGCGGACTATGGCTACACCTTC | CASEDRGADYGYTF
TRBJ1-5 | 16 | - | TRBV30 | TRBD1 | TGTGCCTGGAGCCTCAGGACAGGACGTAGCAATCAGCCCCAGCATTTT | CAWSLRTGRSNQPQHF
TRBJ1-1 | 13 | - | TRBV6-6 | TRBD1 | TGTGCCAGCAGACCCGGGACAGAGAGAGAAGCTTTCTTT | CASRPGTEREAFF
TRBJ1-1 | 12 | - | TRBV5-5 | - | TGTGCCAGCAGCTTGTGGCAGTCTGAAGCTTTCTTT | CASSLWQSEAFF
TRBJ2-3 | 15 | - | TRBV6-4 | TRBD2 | TGTGCCAGCAGTGACTCCAGCGGGAACTCAGATACGCAGTATTTT | CASSDSSGNSDTQYF
TRBJ2-5 | 13 | - | TRBV5-1 | - | TGCGCCAGCAGCTTGGACCCACAAGAGACCCAGTACTTC | CASSLDPQETQYF
TRBJ2-3 | 15 | few | TRBV28 | TRBD1 | TGTGCCAGCAGTCCCCCGGACAGGCTCACAGATACGCAGTATTTT | CASSPPDRLTDTQYF
TRBJ2-3 | 16 | - | TRBV27 | TRBD1 | TGTGCCAGCAGCCCCCTACAGGGGCTTTACACAGATACGCAGTATTTT | CASSPLQGLYTDTQYF
TRBJ1-5 | 15 | - | TRBV6-1 | - | TGTGCCAGCAGCGCGCGGGACACATGGAATCAGCCCCAGCATTTT | CASSARDTWNQPQHF
TRBJ2-3 | 15 | - | TRBV7-9 | - | TGTGCCAGCAGCTTAATCGACAGCCCCACAGATACGCAGTATTTT | CASSLIDSPTDTQYF
TRBJ1-1 | 13 | - | TRBV28 | TRBD1 | TGTGCCAGCAGCTCCCAGGGGGGCACTGAAGCTTTCTTT | CASSSQGGTEAFF
TRBJ2-3 | 11 | - | TRBV6-5 | - | TGTGCCAGCGCGTCCATCGATACGCAGTATTTT | CASASIDTQYF
TRBJ2-1 | 11 | - | TRBV7-2 | - | TGTGCCAGCAGCCCACAGTACCAGCAGTTCTTC | CASSPQYQQFF
TRBJ1-2 | 14 | - | TRBV29-1 | - | TGCAGCGTTGAAGGAGAAGCAGGGTACGGTGGCTACACCTTC | CSVEGEAGYGGYTF
TRBJ1-4 | 15 | - | TRBV18 | - | TGTGCCAGCTCACCAGAGGGGAGAGGGTATGAAAAACTGTTTTTT | CASSPEGRGYEKLFF